This TCR beta chain is drawn from a study of T cell responses to AZD1222 COVID-19 vaccine. CDR1 is MNHEY and CDR2 is SVGAGI in the germline V gene. V was shortened by 4 bases and J by 0 bases, with 10 bases between the two germline ends. This CDR3 region has 15 residues. This table comes from immunoSEQ multiplex PCR, and its TCRdb copy is limited to in-frame clones, with some not included. The table has around 110,000 clones, 80% to 90% seen once; the top ten hold approximately 3.1%. The sample in question was peripheral blood, obtained on day 0 of AZD1222 vaccination. This chain links TRBV6-5 with TRBJ1-5; a weak D match, TRBD1 (5 bases). This clonotype was sampled from an adult in good health. CDR3 residues: CASSSFGGSNQPQHF. CDR3 DNA sequence: TGTGCCAGCAGTTCTTTTGGGGGTAGCAATCAGCCCCAGCATTTT.